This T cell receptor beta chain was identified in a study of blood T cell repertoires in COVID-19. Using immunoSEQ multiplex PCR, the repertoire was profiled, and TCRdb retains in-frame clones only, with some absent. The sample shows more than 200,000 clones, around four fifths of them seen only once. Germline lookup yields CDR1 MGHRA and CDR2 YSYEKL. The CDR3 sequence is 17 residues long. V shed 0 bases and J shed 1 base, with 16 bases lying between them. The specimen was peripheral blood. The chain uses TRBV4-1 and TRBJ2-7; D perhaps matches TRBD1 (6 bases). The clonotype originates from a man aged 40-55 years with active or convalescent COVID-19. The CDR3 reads CASSQEEGGLGSYEQYF. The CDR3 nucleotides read TGCGCCAGCAGCCAAGAAGAAGGGGGTCTGGGGTCCTACGAGCAGTACTTC.